The 9 T cell receptor beta chains reported below all come from one sample, sequenced in a study of human T cells and chemical hapten exposure. TCRdb re-called the RACE reads with MiXCR, one entry per CDR3 protein. This table holds 50,000 or so distinct CDR3 sequences, nearly 4.5% found once. Time point described: healthy volunteer bleed at 2 weeks. Extraction of total RNA was performed on unfractionated whole blood. The sample taken for sequencing was whole blood. The receptor set was obtained from a human donor in good health. Some clones in this sample may be carry-over from other donors' samples.

This clonotype was picked up many times. The V and J genes are TRBV2 and TRBJ2-7; 9 bases line up with TRBD1. After removal of 8 bases from V and 6 bases from J, the junction contained 5 bases not matched to a gene. This CDR3 contains 12 residues. Germline-derived CDR1 and CDR2 are SNHLY and FYNNEI. This CDR3 is CASWTGAGEQYF. The CDR3 nucleotides read TGTGCCAGCTGGACAGGGGCAGGCGAGCAGTACTTC.

The chain carries TRBV13 and TRBJ2-7, with D unresolved. CDR1 PRHDT and CDR2 FYEKMQ come from the germline V gene (reference sequence). This CDR3 has 16 amino acids. V lost 5 bases, J lost 1 base, and 18 bases lay in between. The DNA of the CDR3 is TGTGCCAGCAGCAGAACATTTGGCCTAGGGTCCTACGAGCAGTACTTC. This gives the protein CASSRTFGLGSYEQYF.

The rearrangement links TRBV2 to TRBJ1-1, with a possible D match to TRBD1 (6 bases). CDR3 length: 14 amino acids. Germline CDR1 is SNHLY and CDR2 is FYNNEI. The V end lost 7 bases, the J end lost 1 base, and 13 bases lay between the germline ends. The CDR3 DNA is TGTGCCAGCAAAACGGCAGGGGCGAACACTGAAGCTTTCTTT. Its translation is CASKTAGANTEAFF.

A few counts support this clonotype. The chain employs TRBV29-1 and TRBJ1-2; 11 positions match TRBD1. CDR3 length: 13 amino acids. J gave up 8 bases and V 6 bases, and 8 bases lay outside the gene matches. The germline CDR1 and CDR2 sequences are SQVTM and ANQGSEA. CDR3 sequence reads: CSVDGTGGKGYTF. The CDR3 DNA reads TGCAGCGTGGACGGGACAGGGGGAAAAGGCTACACCTTC.

This clonotype was recorded at least ten times. V is TRBV5-1 and J is TRBJ1-1; D gene ambiguous. Germline V lookup: CDR1 SGHRS, CDR2 YFSETQ. This CDR3 contains 13 residues. Trimming took 4 bases from V and 1 from J, leaving 8 bases between them. The CDR3, as DNA: TGCGCCAGCAGCATGGACCCGAACACTGAAGCTTTCTTT. Translation: CASSMDPNTEAFF.

In its sample, this clonotype was seen a few times. The chain has TRBV5-1 and TRBJ2-3, with a weak D call TRBD2 (6 bases). Between the trimmed V and J ends, which lost 5 bases and 2 bases, there was a span of 15 bases. The germline gives CDR1 SGHRS, CDR2 YFSETQ. This CDR3 is built from 15 residues. CDR3 in DNA: TGCGCCAGCAGTTTTTCGGGCGGGGCCACAGATACGCAGTATTTT. It codes for CASSFSGGATDTQYF. Full variable domain (rest looked up from reference TRBV5-1 and TRBJ2-3): KAGVTQTPRYLIKTRGQQVTLSCSPISGHRSVSWYQQTPGQGLQFLFEYFSETQRNKGNFPGRFSGRQFSNSRSEMNVSTLELGDSALYLCASSFSGGATDTQYFGPGTRLTVL.

There are a few counts of this clonotype. This chain uses TRBV28 with TRBJ2-7; weak D call: TRBD2 (5 bases). CDR3 length: 13 residues. Between the trimmed V and J ends, which lost 3 bases and 7 bases, there was a span of 13 bases. In germline, CDR1 is MDHEN, CDR2 SYDVKM. The CDR3: CASSFSRTGEQYF. CDR3 bases: TGTGCCAGCAGTTTCTCCCGAACGGGGGAGCAGTACTTC. The full variable domain, in which reference TRBV28 and TRBJ2-7 provide the parts outside the CDR3, is DVKVTQSSRYLVKRTGEKVFLECVQDMDHENMFWYRQDPGLGLRLIYFSYDVKMKEKGDIPEGYSVSREKKERFSLILESASTNQTSMYLCASSFSRTGEQYFGPGTRLTVT.

This clonotype was picked up many times. V and J are TRBV18 and TRBJ1-2, with D unresolved. This CDR3 region has 14 residues. The germline V and J ends were trimmed by 0 bases and 8 bases, with 13 bases remaining between them. Germline CDR1 KGHSH, CDR2 LQKENI. The CDR3 sequence is CASSPPLAGSGYTF. CDR3 nucleotides: TGTGCCAGCTCACCACCTTTAGCGGGGAGCGGCTACACCTTC.

This clonotype was observed many times. The V gene is TRBV5-5, the J gene TRBJ2-1; D tentatively fits TRBD1 or TRBD2 (6 bases each). The CDR3 totals 16 residues. Germline V lookup: CDR1 SGHKS, CDR2 YYEKEE (reference sequence). V lost 0 bases and J 6 bases, leaving 16 bases between the germline ends. CDR3 in amino acids: CASSLGGAGVFNEQFF. The CDR3 DNA reads TGTGCCAGCAGCTTGGGGGGGGCAGGGGTATTCAATGAGCAGTTCTTC.